This is a list of T cell receptor beta chains from one sample in a study of T cell responses to AZD1222 COVID-19 vaccine. Repertoires were generated with immunoSEQ multiplex PCR, while TCRdb's copy carries only in-frame clones and drops some. The sample holds some 280,000 clones; almost 95% are singletons and the top ten take roughly 0.6%. The sequenced sample was peripheral blood, obtained 28 days after the second AZD1222 dose. Receptor source: an adult who received the AZD1222 COVID-19 vaccine. CDR3s include the opening cysteine and the closing phenylalanine or tryptophan. Rows may omit the clone size; those that give it use once, few, many or a size class.

size: NA; V: TRBV28; length: 14; J: TRBJ2-1; CDR3: CASTGPGAGNEQFF
size: NA; V: TRBV10-3; length: 13; J: TRBJ2-5; CDR3: CAMGTGGQETQYF
size: NA; V: TRBV4-1; length: 16; J: TRBJ2-1; CDR3: CASSQGGGLSYNEQFF
size: once; V: TRBV7-9; length: 14; J: TRBJ2-2; CDR3: CASSLLGDTGELFF
size: NA; V: TRBV3-1/TRBV3-2; length: 14; J: TRBJ2-7; CDR3: CASSHAGGIYEQYF
size: NA; V: TRBV4-2; length: 16; J: TRBJ1-4; CDR3: CASSPLGGDRSEKLFF
size: NA; V: TRBV2; length: 11; J: TRBJ2-7; CDR3: CASSDNYEQYF
size: NA; V: TRBV12-3/TRBV12-4; length: 11; J: TRBJ2-1; CDR3: CASSDRGEQFF
size: once; V: TRBV3-1/TRBV3-2; length: 15; J: TRBJ2-7; CDR3: CASSQGTRFPYEQYF
size: NA; V: TRBV11-2; length: 16; J: TRBJ2-1; CDR3: CASSLDARGAYNEQFF
size: NA; V: TRBV5-1; length: 17; J: TRBJ2-4; CDR3: CASSYFSTSAAKNIQYF
size: NA; V: TRBV27; length: 14; J: TRBJ1-5; CDR3: CASGRDRVRQPQHF
size: NA; V: TRBV11-3; length: 15; J: TRBJ2-3; CDR3: CASSLGGSSTDTQYF
size: NA; V: TRBV18; length: 12; J: TRBJ2-5; CDR3: CASSSLGETQYF
size: NA; V: TRBV20-1; length: 11; J: TRBJ2-7; CDR3: CSARNGGEQYF
size: NA; V: TRBV2; length: 13; J: TRBJ1-5; CDR3: CASRRGLNQPQHF
size: NA; V: TRBV14; length: 14; J: TRBJ2-5; CDR3: CASSPLGGKETQYF
size: NA; V: TRBV7-3; length: 20; J: TRBJ1-5; CDR3: CASSTKSLEGGLPSSQPQHF
size: NA; V: TRBV5-6; length: 16; J: TRBJ1-4; CDR3: CASTRGPGQKNEKLFF
size: NA; V: TRBV29-1; length: 14; J: TRBJ2-2; CDR3: CSVSGTARTGELFF
size: NA; V: TRBV13; length: 14; J: TRBJ1-6; CDR3: CASSSLIGNSPLHF
size: NA; V: TRBV5-1; length: 11; J: TRBJ2-1; CDR3: CASSYYNEQFF
size: NA; V: TRBV6-5; length: 15; J: TRBJ2-5; CDR3: CASSYRDRGLSDQYF
size: NA; V: TRBV7-3; length: 12; J: TRBJ2-5; CDR3: CASSYPGETQYF
size: NA; V: TRBV7-9; length: 17; J: TRBJ2-1; CDR3: CASNQISGESSYNEQFF
size: NA; V: TRBV7-2; length: 16; J: TRBJ1-3; CDR3: CASSSERLYSGNTIYF
size: NA; V: TRBV19; length: 13; J: TRBJ1-1; CDR3: CASHNSVNTEAFF
size: NA; V: TRBV18; length: 15; J: TRBJ2-5; CDR3: CASSPISGRAETQYF
size: NA; V: TRBV7-9; length: 13; J: TRBJ1-6; CDR3: CASNDRVLSPLHF
size: NA; V: TRBV19; length: 13; J: TRBJ2-7; CDR3: CASTQDRGHEQYF
size: NA; V: TRBV28; length: 14; J: TRBJ2-7; CDR3: CASSFGTANYEQYF
size: once; V: TRBV28; length: 14; J: TRBJ1-2; CDR3: CASTLTGTDYGYTF
size: once; V: TRBV28; length: 12; J: TRBJ2-7; CDR3: CASRTGMDEQYF
size: NA; V: TRBV18; length: 15; J: TRBJ2-7; CDR3: CASSLRRQGIYEQYF
size: NA; V: TRBV9; length: 16; J: TRBJ2-1; CDR3: CASSQDSLVSYNEQFF
size: NA; V: TRBV12-3/TRBV12-4; length: 12; J: TRBJ1-4; CDR3: CASSTGGVKLFF
size: NA; V: TRBV28; length: 15; J: TRBJ2-1; CDR3: CASSPLLAGGREQFF
size: NA; V: TRBV28; length: 20; J: TRBJ1-6; CDR3: CASSFAGRLSGSSYNSPLHF
size: NA; V: TRBV28; length: 14; J: TRBJ1-5; CDR3: CASSFGYGNQPQHF
size: NA; V: TRBV6-2/TRBV6-3; length: 11; J: TRBJ2-1; CDR3: CASSYPGVQFF
size: NA; V: TRBV12-3/TRBV12-4; length: 12; J: TRBJ1-2; CDR3: CASSLGLYGYTF
size: NA; V: TRBV19; length: 16; J: TRBJ2-3; CDR3: CASSTTGTPSTDTQYF
size: NA; V: TRBV2; length: 13; J: TRBJ1-1; CDR3: CASSAGQRIEAFF
size: once; V: TRBV11-1; length: 16; J: TRBJ2-3; CDR3: CASSLVGARAGDTQYF
size: NA; V: TRBV9; length: 17; J: TRBJ1-4; CDR3: CASSVAPRASEDEKLFF
size: NA; V: TRBV30; length: 15; J: TRBJ2-3; CDR3: CAWSLLPGGVDTQYF
size: NA; V: TRBV6-4; length: 14; J: TRBJ2-3; CDR3: CASRERGPPDTQYF
size: NA; V: TRBV7-6; length: 14; J: TRBJ2-6; CDR3: CAVAGYSGANVLTF
size: NA; V: TRBV20-1; length: 10; J: TRBJ1-1; CDR3: CSAWGVRAFF
size: NA; V: TRBV7-9; length: 17; J: TRBJ2-3; CDR3: CASSSPPGLALTDTQYF
size: NA; V: TRBV20-1; length: 11; J: TRBJ2-1; CDR3: CSAKGNNEQFF